The rows below give T cell receptor beta chains drawn from one sample of a study of Graves' ophthalmopathy and Graves' hyperthyroidism. TCRdb recomputed calls from the multiplex PCR reads with MiXCR, one row per CDR3 protein. The repertoire holds approximately 700,000 distinct CDR3 sequences, around 40% seen once, with roughly 45% in the top ten. Sequencing was performed on peripheral blood. The source of these receptors is an adult man with Graves' ophthalmopathy. CDR3s include the opening cysteine and the closing phenylalanine or tryptophan. A D gene is named only where the DNA matches it firmly. Not every row has a clone size; where given, it reads once, few, many or a size class.

D gene,clone size,J gene,V gene,CDR3 DNA,CDR3 protein
TRBD1,-,TRBJ1-1,TRBV7-9,TGTGCCAGCAGCCAGGGGGCGGTTGAAGCTTTCTTT,CASSQGAVEAFF
TRBD1,many,TRBJ1-2,TRBV29-1,TGCAGCGTATCGGACAGGGCCGACGGCTACACCTTC,CSVSDRADGYTF
-,-,TRBJ1-6,TRBV7-9,TGTGCCAGCAGCTTAATAGCCGGGGATAATTCACCCCTCCACTTT,CASSLIAGDNSPLHF
TRBD2,few,TRBJ2-2,TRBV7-2,TGTGCCAGCAGCAAACGGGGGGCCGGGGAGCTGTTTTTT,CASSKRGAGELFF
-,many,TRBJ1-1,TRBV19,TGTGCCAGTGGAGCAAGGACCGACACTGAAGCTTTCTTT,CASGARTDTEAFF
-,many,TRBJ2-5,TRBV7-3,TGTGCCAGCAGCTTAGGGGTCCAAGAGACCCAGTACTTC,CASSLGVQETQYF
TRBD1,few,TRBJ2-7,TRBV29-1,TGCAGCGTTGAACTTATAGGACAGGGATACGAGCAGTACTTC,CSVELIGQGYEQYF
-,many,TRBJ1-6,TRBV7-9,TGTGCCAGCAGCTTCGGAGATTCACCCCTCCACTTT,CASSFGDSPLHF
TRBD1,-,TRBJ1-5,TRBV29-1,TGCAGCGTTGAAGGTGGACAGGGAGTCGGTCAGCCCCAGCATTTT,CSVEGGQGVGQPQHF
TRBD1,few,TRBJ2-5,TRBV7-9,TGTGCCAGCAGTCAGACATCACAGGGGGAGACCCAGTACTTC,CASSQTSQGETQYF
-,-,TRBJ2-3,TRBV9,TGTGCCAGCAGCGTAGCGCCCCTATCAGATACGCAGTATTTT,CASSVAPLSDTQYF
TRBD2,-,TRBJ2-5,TRBV7-2,TGTGCCAGCAGTTTAAGGCCTAGCGGGAGGGCCCAAGAGACCCAGTACTTC,CASSLRPSGRAQETQYF
-,few,TRBJ2-5,TRBV20-1,TGCAGTGCTAGAGATCCAACCAGGGGGGATGAGACCCAGTACTTC,CSARDPTRGDETQYF
-,-,TRBJ2-5,TRBV6-1,TGTGCCAGCAGTGAAGACGGGTCTCAGTACTTC,CASSEDGSQYF
TRBD1,-,TRBJ1-5,TRBV24-1,TGTGCCAGCAGTCGGACAGGGGATGGTGAGCCCCAGCATTTT,CASSRTGDGEPQHF
TRBD1,-,TRBJ1-1,TRBV10-2,TGCGCCAGCAGACAGGGGGTGTACACTGAAGCTTTCTTT,CASRQGVYTEAFF
-,many,TRBJ2-2,TRBV25-1,TGTGCCAGCAGTGGGAGTAACACCGGGGAGCTGTTTTTT,CASSGSNTGELFF
-,many,TRBJ1-6,TRBV2,TGTGCCACCGGGACACAATATAATTCACCCCTCCACTTT,CATGTQYNSPLHF
-,-,TRBJ1-5,TRBV20-1,TGCAGTGCTAGAGCAATCAACGGGCCCGGTCAGCCCCAGCATTTT,CSARAINGPGQPQHF
TRBD1,many,TRBJ2-7,TRBV7-2,TGTGCCAGCAGCTACGGGACAGTAGGTGGGCAGTACTTC,CASSYGTVGGQYF
-,many,TRBJ1-1,TRBV29-1,TGCAGCGGAAAAACGAACACTGAAGCTTTCTTT,CSGKTNTEAFF
-,few,TRBJ1-1,TRBV24-1,TGTGCCAGCAGATTGACGGGCGTGGCGGGCACTGAAGCTTTCTTT,CASRLTGVAGTEAFF
-,few,TRBJ2-2,TRBV5-6,TGTGCCAGCAGCTTCTTGTGGCAGAGGAACACCGGGGAGCTGTTTTTT,CASSFLWQRNTGELFF
TRBD1,many,TRBJ1-2,TRBV29-1,TGCAGCGTCTACGGACAGGGGCTCCTCTATGGCTACACCTTC,CSVYGQGLLYGYTF
TRBD1,many,TRBJ2-5,TRBV10-3,TGTGCCATCAGGGGACAGGAGTACCAAGAGACCCAGTACTTC,CAIRGQEYQETQYF
TRBD1,many,TRBJ1-6,TRBV7-9,TGTGCCAGCGTCGAAGGGACAGGGAATTCACCCCTCCACTTT,CASVEGTGNSPLHF
-,many,TRBJ2-7,TRBV7-9,TGTGCCAGCAGCTTAGCGGGAGCGACAGCCGAGCAGTACTTC,CASSLAGATAEQYF
TRBD1,many,TRBJ2-6,TRBV7-2,TGTGCCAGCAGCTCTGGCGGACAGGGTCTAGGGGCCAACGTCCTGACTTTC,CASSSGGQGLGANVLTF
-,many,TRBJ2-7,TRBV29-1,TGCAGCGTTGACCAGGGGTTGGGGCAGTACTTC,CSVDQGLGQYF
TRBD1,-,TRBJ1-2,TRBV5-5,TGCGCCAGCAGCTTGGAGGGGACAGGGTCTGGCTACACCTTC,CASSLEGTGSGYTF
TRBD2,few,TRBJ2-7,TRBV7-8,TGTGCCAGCAGCCAAGGAGATGCGGGGGGCAGCTACGAGCAGTACTTC,CASSQGDAGGSYEQYF
TRBD1,-,TRBJ1-4,TRBV7-6,TGTGCCAGCAGCTTGGAGGACCAGACAGGGGGCAAGATCACTGCTAATGAAAAACTGTTTTTT,CASSLEDQTGGKITANEKLFF
-,-,TRBJ2-7,TRBV20-1,TGCAGTGCTAGTGAGGCCTACGAGCAGTACTTC,CSASEAYEQYF
-,few,TRBJ1-2,TRBV5-6,TGTGCCAGCAGTTGGGGCGATAACTATGGCTACACCTTC,CASSWGDNYGYTF
TRBD1,-,TRBJ2-7,TRBV4-2,TGTGCCAGCAGCCAAGTGGGGGACAGGGAGTACTTC,CASSQVGDREYF
-,-,TRBJ2-5,TRBV29-1,TGCAGCGTTGAGATCCAGGTCGCCGGGAACCAAGAGACCCAGTACTTC,CSVEIQVAGNQETQYF
TRBD1,-,TRBJ2-5,TRBV7-2,TGTGCCAGCAGCTCGGGAACAGGGGGTAGGGAAGAGACCCAGTACTTC,CASSSGTGGREETQYF
-,many,TRBJ1-5,TRBV7-2,TGTGCCAGCAGCTTACTGCAGCCCAATCAGCCCCAGCATTTT,CASSLLQPNQPQHF
-,many,TRBJ1-6,TRBV7-9,TGTGCCAGCAGCTTAACTGGGAATGACTCACCCCTCCACTTT,CASSLTGNDSPLHF
-,few,TRBJ2-2,TRBV10-3,TGTGCCATCAGTGAGTCGACTCTGGGTAGGAGGACCGGGGAGCTGTTTTTT,CAISESTLGRRTGELFF
-,few,TRBJ1-1,TRBV7-9,TGTGCCAGCACAAATCAGACGGGGGCGCGGAACACTGAAGCTTTCTTT,CASTNQTGARNTEAFF
-,-,TRBJ1-1,TRBV7-2,TGTGCCTGGAGTCCCGGGACAATGCCTTTCTTT,CAWSPGTMPFF
TRBD1,-,TRBJ1-2,TRBV29-1,TGCAGCGCACGGGACAGGGGGGTTCCCGGCTACACCTTC,CSARDRGVPGYTF
-,-,TRBJ2-7,TRBV11-2,TGTGCCAGCAGCCACCCCCTACTGTTGCAGTACTTC,CASSHPLLLQYF
-,-,TRBJ2-5,TRBV20-1,TGCAGTGCTAGAGATCCGGCAGGCCTCGGCGAGACCCAGTACTTC,CSARDPAGLGETQYF
TRBD1,-,TRBJ2-5,TRBV20-1,TGCAGTGCTCACGGACAGGGGGGAGAGACCCAGTACTTC,CSAHGQGGETQYF
-,-,TRBJ2-5,TRBV10-3,TGTGCCATCAGTGACGACAAACCTATGGCAGAGACCCAGTACTTC,CAISDDKPMAETQYF